This entry features one T cell receptor (beta chain) sequence. Its antigen is not known. All donors came from Russia, were Caucasian and healthy, and spanned ages about 6 to 90. At least 6.5 million PBMCs were isolated per sample. This sample was taken from a study of blood T cells in healthy people across ages. Primed by a sample-barcoded 5' primer and a J-beta primer mix, a second PCR proceeded for 7 to 11 cycles. Each CDR3 protein gets one entry after TCRdb re-called the 5' RACE reads with MiXCR. This table holds 1.5 million or so distinct CDR3 sequences, approximately 43% found once. Study-wide results and caveats: The study found more naive CD4+ cells and higher diversity in long-lived than aged donors.

Sequencing was done on a sample of blood. The receptor was isolated from a woman in her late teens or twenties in good health.

DNA for the CDR3: TGTGCCAGCACCTTTACTGGAGGGACACACACTGAAGCTTTCTTT. Its translation: CASTFTGGTHTEAFF. V and J are TRBV7-2 and TRBJ1-1, with a possible D match to TRBD1 (6 bases). The V and J ends lost 7 bases and 3 bases respectively, with 18 bases between them. CDR3 size: 15 residues. Germline V lookup: CDR1 SGHTA, CDR2 FQGNSA. The whole variable domain, remainder taken from reference TRBV7-2 and TRBJ1-1, is GAGVSQSPSNKVTEKGKDVELRCDPISGHTALYWYRQSLGQGLEFLIYFQGNSAPDKSGLPSDRFSAERTGGSVSTLTIQRTQQEDSAVYLCASTFTGGTHTEAFFGQGTRLTVV.